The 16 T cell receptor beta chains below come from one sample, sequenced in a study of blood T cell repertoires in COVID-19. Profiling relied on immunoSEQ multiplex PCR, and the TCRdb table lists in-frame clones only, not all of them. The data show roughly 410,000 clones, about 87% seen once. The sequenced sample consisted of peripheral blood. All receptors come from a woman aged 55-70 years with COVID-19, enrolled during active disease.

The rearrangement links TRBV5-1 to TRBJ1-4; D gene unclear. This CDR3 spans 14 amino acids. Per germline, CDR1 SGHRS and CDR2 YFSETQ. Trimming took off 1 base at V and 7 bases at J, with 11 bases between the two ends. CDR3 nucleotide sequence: TGCGCCAGCAGCTTGTCTCAATCCGGTGAAAAACTGTTTTTT. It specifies CASSLSQSGEKLFF.

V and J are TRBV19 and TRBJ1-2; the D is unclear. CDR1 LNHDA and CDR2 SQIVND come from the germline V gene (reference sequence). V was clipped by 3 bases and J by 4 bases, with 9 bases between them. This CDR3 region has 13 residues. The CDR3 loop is CASSIEVGYGYTF. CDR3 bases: TGTGCCAGTAGTATTGAGGTCGGCTATGGCTACACCTTC.

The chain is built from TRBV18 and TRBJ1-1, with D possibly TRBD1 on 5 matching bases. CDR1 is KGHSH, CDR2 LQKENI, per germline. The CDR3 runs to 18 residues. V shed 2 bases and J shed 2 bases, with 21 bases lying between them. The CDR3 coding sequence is TGTGCCAGCTCACCAAACCTGAAGGGGAGGAGCTTTAACACTGAAGCTTTCTTT. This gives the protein CASSPNLKGRSFNTEAFF.

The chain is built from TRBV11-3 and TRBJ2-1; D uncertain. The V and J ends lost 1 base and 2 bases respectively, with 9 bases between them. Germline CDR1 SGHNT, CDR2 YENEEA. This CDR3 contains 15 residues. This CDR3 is CASSLGGRAYNEQFF. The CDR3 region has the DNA TGTGCCAGCAGCTTAGGTGGTCGGGCCTACAATGAGCAGTTCTTC.

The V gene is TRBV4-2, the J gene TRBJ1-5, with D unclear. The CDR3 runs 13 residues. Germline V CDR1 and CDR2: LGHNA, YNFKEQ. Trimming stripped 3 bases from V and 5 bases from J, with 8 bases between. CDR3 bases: TGTGCCAGCAGCCAGCTGGGAGATCAGCCCCAGCATTTT. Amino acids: CASSQLGDQPQHF.

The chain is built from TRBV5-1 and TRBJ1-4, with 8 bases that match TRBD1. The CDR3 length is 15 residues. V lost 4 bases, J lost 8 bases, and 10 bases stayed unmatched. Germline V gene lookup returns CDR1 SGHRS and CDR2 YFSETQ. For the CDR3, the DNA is TGCGCCAGCAGCGGAGTCCAGGGGGCGTCGGAAAAACTGTTTTTT. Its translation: CASSGVQGASEKLFF.

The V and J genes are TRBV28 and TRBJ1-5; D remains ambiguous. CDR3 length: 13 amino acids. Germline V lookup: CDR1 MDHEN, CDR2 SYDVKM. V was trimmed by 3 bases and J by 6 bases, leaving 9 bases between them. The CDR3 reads CASSFSLSQPQHF. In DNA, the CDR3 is TGTGCCAGCAGTTTTAGTCTCTCTCAGCCCCAGCATTTT.

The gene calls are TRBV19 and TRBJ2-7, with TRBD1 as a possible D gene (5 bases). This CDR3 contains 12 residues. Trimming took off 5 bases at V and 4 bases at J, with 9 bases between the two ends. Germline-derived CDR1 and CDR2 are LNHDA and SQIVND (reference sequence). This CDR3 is CASSAGFYEQYF. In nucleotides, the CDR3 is TGTGCCAGTAGTGCAGGGTTTTACGAGCAGTACTTC.

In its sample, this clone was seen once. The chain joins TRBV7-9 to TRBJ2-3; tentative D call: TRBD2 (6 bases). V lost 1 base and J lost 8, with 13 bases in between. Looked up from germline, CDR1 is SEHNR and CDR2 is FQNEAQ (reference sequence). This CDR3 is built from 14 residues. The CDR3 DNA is TGTGCCAGCAGCTTAGAGGAGGGAAGCTCTACGCAGTATTTT. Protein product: CASSLEEGSSTQYF.

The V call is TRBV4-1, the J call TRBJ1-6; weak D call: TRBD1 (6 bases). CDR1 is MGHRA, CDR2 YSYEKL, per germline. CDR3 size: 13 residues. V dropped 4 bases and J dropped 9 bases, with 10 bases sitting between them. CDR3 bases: TGCGCCAGCAGCCTAGGGGGGGTTTCACCCCTCCACTTT. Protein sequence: CASSLGGVSPLHF.

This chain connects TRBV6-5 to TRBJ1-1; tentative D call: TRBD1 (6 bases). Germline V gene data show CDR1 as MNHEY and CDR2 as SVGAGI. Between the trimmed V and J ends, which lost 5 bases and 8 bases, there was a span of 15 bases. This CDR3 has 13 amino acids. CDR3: CASSMGRTVEAFF. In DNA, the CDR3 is TGTGCCAGCAGTATGGGGCGGACAGTAGAAGCTTTCTTT.

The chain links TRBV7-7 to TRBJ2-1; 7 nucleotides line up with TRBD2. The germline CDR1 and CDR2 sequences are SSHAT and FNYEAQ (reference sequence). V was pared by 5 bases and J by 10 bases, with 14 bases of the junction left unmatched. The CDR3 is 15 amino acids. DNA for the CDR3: TGTGCCAGCAGCCAGACTAGCAGATACAATGAGGAGCAGTTCTTC. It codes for CASSQTSRYNEEQFF.

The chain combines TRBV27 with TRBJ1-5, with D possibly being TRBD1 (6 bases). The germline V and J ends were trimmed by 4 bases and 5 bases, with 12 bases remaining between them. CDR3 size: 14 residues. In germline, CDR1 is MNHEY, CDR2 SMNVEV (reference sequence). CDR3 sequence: CASSSQQGDQPQHF. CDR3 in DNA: TGTGCCAGCAGTTCTCAACAGGGTGATCAGCCCCAGCATTTT.

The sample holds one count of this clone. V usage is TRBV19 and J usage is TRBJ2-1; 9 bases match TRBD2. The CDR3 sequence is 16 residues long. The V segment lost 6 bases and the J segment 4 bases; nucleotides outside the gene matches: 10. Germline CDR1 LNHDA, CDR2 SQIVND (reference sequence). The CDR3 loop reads CASRASPAGGYNEQFF. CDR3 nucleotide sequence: TGTGCCAGTAGAGCTAGCCCAGCGGGGGGTTACAATGAGCAGTTCTTC.

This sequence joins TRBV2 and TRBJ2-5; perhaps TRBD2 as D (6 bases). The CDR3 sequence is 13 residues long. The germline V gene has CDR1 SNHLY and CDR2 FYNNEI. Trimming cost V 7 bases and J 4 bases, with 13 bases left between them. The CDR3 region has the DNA TGTGCCAGCAACGGAAGGCGGGGAGAGACCCAGTACTTC. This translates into CASNGRRGETQYF.

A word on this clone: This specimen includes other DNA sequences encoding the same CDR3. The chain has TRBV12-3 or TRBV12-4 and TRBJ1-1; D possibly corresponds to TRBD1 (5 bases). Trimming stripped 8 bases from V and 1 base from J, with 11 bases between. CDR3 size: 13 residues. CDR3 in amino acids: CASRVQENTEAFF. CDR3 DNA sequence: TGTGCCAGCCGTGTACAGGAGAACACTGAAGCTTTCTTT.